The source of this T cell receptor beta chain is a study of T cells in Graves' hyperthyroidism and ophthalmopathy. Using RNA transcripts as the source, TCR beta CDR3 regions were amplified. HTBI primers drove first-round RT-PCR of the TCR CDR3. TCRdb re-derived calls from the multiplex PCR reads in MiXCR, one entry per CDR3 protein. The sample yields some 800,000 distinct CDR3 sequences, over 35% seen once. An absence of ophthalmopathy progression within 18 months meant stable Graves' hyperthyroidism. Trimming took off 3 bases at V and 11 bases at J, with 14 bases between the two ends. CDR3 length: 13 amino acids. CDR1 is SNHLY, CDR2 FYNNEI, per germline. Study-level points and caveats: Blood also contained most expanded thyroid clonotypes above 0.001.

This clonotype is a singleton in its sample. Its antigen is still unknown. The material sequenced was blood. V and J are TRBV2 and TRBJ1-5; no definite D call. This receptor was obtained from a man younger than 35 with Graves' hyperthyroidism. CDR3 in DNA: TGTGCCAGCAGTGAGCTACGCCCTCCGACCCAGCATTTT. Protein: CASSELRPPTQHF.